The 10 T cell receptor beta chains presented below share a single source sample, sequenced in a study of human CD8 memory T cell subsets. TCR beta libraries were made by UMI-labeled 5' RACE. Each CDR3 protein gets one entry in TCRdb, which reprocessed the 5' RACE reads and gives no DNA. The sample data list about 3,600 distinct CDR3 sequences. Sequenced: CD8+ effector memory T cells (TEM) sorted from PBMCs. This sample's subset: effector memory CD8 T cells, CCR7- CD45RO+ CD95+. The receptors derive from a human donor in good health.

This chain connects TRBV15 to TRBJ2-5; TCRdb selects TRBD1, and the lack of DNA leaves this call unchecked. The germline gives CDR1 LNHNV, CDR2 YYDKDF (reference sequence). CDR3 length: 15 residues. The CDR3 loop is CATIPSRQGHETQYF.

Frequency places this clonotype as medium-sized (0.01 to 0.1%). V and J are TRBV28 and TRBJ2-1; the TCRdb call, TRBD1, lacks DNA for checking. From germline, CDR1 is MDHEN and CDR2 SYDVKM. This CDR3 is 14 amino acids long. The CDR3 spells CASAVEGHTSSQFF. Complete variable domain (other parts from reference TRBV28 and TRBJ2-1): DVKVTQSSRYLVKRTGEKVFLECVQDMDHENMFWYRQDPGLGLRLIYFSYDVKMKEKGDIPEGYSVSREKKERFSLILESASTNQTSMYLCASAVEGHTSSQFFGPGTRLTVL.

V gene TRBV7-6 combines with J gene TRBJ1-1. The germline V gene has CDR1 SGHVS and CDR2 FNYEAQ. The CDR3 contains 16 residues. The chain's CDR3 is CASSPHRPSMNTEAFF.

The genes are TRBV27 and TRBJ1-5; TCRdb picks TRBD1, but there is no DNA to check that call. The germline gives CDR1 MNHEY, CDR2 SMNVEV (reference sequence). CDR3 length equals 15 residues. The CDR3 protein is CASSLSRGSNQPQHF.

CDR3: CASSVAPSGTYEQYF. J is TRBJ2-7 and V is TRBV9; TCRdb's D call of TRBD2 is untestable without DNA. CDR1 is SGDLS, CDR2 YYNGEE, per germline. This CDR3 contains 15 residues.

This rearrangement joins TRBV3-1 to TRBJ2-7. The V gene's germline CDR1 is LGHDT and CDR2 YNNKEL (reference sequence). CDR3 length equals 13 residues. The CDR3 sequence is CASSHRSGYEQYF.

In terms of frequency, this clonotype is medium-sized (0.01 to 0.1%). The chain carries TRBV2 and TRBJ2-2; no DNA is available, so the TRBD2 call from TCRdb remains unchecked. The length of the CDR3 is 14 residues. Germline lookup yields CDR1 SNHLY and CDR2 FYNNEI. The CDR3 is CASSPGLGIGELFF.

The chain joins TRBV6-1 to TRBJ2-3; as DNA is missing, the TRBD2 call by TCRdb cannot be tested. This CDR3 is built from 15 residues. From germline, CDR1 is MNHNS and CDR2 SASEGT. The CDR3 spells CASSEVSGGADTQYF.

The chain is built from TRBV5-5 and TRBJ2-5; with no DNA, the TCRdb D assignment of TRBD1 cannot be verified. The CDR3 has 13 amino acids. Germline CDR1 reads SGHKS; CDR2 reads YYEKEE (reference sequence). The CDR3 sequence is CATTGQGGQTQYF.

CDR3 loop: CASSLGTSGPQETQYF. The chain uses TRBV12-3 or TRBV12-4 and TRBJ2-5; TCRdb designates TRBD2, a call that cannot be tested without DNA. This CDR3 has 16 residues.